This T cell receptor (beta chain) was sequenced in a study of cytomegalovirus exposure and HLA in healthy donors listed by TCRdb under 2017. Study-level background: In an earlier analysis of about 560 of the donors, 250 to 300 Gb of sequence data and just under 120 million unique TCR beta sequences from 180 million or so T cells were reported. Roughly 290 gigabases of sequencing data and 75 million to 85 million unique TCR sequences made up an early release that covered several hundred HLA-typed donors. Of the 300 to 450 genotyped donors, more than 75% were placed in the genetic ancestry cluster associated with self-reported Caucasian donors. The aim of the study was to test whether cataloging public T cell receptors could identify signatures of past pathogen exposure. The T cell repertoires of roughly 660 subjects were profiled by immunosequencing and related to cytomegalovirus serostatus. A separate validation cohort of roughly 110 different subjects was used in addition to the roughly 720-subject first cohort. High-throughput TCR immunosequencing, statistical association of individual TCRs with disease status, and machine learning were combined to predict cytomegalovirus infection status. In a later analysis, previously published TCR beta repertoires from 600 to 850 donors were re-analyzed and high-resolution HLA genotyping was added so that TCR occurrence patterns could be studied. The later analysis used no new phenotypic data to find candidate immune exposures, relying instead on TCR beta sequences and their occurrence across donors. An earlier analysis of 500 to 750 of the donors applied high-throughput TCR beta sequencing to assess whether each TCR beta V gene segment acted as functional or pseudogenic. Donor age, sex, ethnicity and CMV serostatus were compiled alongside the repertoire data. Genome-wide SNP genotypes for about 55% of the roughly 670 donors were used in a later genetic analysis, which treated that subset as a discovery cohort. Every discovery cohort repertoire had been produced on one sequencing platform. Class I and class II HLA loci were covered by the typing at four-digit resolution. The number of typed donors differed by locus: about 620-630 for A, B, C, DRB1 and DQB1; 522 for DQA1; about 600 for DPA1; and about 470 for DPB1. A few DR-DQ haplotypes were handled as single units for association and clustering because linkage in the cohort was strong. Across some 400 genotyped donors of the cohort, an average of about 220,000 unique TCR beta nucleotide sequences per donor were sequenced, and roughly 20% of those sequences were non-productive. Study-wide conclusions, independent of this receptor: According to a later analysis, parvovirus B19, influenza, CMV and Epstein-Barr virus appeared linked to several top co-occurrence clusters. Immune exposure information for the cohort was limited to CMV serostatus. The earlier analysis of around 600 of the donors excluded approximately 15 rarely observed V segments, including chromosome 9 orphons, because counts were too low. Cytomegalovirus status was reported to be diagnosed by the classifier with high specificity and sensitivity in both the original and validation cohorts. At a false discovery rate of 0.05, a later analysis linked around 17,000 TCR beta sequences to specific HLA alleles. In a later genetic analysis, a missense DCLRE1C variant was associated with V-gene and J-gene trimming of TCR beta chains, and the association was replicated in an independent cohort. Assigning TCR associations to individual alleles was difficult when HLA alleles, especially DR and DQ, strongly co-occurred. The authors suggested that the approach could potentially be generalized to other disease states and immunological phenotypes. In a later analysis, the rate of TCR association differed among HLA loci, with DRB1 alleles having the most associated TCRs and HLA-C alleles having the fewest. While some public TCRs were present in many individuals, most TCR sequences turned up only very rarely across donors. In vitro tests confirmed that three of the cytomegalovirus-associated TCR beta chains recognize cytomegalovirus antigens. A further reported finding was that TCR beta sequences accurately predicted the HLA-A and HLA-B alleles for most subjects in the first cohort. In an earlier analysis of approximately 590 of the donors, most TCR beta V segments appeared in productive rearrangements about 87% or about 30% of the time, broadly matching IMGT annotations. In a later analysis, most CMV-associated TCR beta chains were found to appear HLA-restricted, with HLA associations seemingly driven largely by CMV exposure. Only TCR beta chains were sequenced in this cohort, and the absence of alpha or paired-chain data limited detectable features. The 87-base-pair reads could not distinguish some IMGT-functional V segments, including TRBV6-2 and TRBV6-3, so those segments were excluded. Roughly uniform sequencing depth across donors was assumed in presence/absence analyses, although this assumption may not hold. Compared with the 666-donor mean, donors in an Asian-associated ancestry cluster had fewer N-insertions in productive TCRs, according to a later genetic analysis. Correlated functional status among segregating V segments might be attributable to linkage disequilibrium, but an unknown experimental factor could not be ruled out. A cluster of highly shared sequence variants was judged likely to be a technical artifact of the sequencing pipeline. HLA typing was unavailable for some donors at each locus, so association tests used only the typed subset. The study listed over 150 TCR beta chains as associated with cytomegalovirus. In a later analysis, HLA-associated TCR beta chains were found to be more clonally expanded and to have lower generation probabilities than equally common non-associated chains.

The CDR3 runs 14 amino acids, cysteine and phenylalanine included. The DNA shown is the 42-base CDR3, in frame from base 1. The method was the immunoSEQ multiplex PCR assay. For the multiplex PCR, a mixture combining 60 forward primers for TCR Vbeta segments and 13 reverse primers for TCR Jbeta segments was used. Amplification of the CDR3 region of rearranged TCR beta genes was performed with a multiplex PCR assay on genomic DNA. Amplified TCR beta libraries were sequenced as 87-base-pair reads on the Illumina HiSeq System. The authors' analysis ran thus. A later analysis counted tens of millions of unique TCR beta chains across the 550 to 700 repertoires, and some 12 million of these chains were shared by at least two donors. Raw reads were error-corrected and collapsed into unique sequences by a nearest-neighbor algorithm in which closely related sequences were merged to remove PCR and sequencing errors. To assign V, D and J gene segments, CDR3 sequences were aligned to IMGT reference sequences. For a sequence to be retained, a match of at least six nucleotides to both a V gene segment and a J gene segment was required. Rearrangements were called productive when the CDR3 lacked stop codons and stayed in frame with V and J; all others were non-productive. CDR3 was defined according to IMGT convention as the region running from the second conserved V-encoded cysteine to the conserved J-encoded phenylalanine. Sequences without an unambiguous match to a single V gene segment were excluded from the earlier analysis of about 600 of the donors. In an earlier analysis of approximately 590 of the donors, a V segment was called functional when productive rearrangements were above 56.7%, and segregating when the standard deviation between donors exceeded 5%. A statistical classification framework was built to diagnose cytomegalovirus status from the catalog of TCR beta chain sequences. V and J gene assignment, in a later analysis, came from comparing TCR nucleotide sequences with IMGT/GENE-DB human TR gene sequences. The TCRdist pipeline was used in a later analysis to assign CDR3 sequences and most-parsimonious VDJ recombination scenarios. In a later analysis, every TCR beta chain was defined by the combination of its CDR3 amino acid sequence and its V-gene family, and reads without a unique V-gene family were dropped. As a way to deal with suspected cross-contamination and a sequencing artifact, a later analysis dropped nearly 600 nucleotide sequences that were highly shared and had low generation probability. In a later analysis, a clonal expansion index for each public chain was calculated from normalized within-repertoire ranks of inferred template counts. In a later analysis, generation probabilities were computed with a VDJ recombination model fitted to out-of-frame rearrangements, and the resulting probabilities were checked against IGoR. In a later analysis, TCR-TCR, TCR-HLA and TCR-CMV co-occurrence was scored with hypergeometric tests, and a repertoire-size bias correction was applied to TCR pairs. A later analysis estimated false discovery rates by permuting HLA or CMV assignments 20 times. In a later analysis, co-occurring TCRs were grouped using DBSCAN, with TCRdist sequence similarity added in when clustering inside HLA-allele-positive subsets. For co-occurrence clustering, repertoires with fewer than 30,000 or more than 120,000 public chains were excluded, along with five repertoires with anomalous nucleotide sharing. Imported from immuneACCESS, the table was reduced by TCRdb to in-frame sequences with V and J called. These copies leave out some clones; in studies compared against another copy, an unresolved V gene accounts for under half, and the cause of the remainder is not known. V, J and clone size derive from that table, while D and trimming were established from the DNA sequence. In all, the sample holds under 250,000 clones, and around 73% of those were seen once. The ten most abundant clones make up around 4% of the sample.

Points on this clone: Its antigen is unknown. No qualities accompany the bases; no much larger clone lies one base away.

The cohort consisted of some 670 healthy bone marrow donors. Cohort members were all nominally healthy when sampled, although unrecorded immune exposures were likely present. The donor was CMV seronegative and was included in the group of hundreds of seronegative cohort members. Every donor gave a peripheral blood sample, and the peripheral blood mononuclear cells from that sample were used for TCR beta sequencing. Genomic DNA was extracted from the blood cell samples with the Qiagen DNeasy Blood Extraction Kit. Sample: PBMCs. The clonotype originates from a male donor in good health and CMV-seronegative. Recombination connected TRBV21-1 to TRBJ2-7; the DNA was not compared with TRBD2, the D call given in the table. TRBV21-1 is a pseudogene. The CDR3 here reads CASPAASGVGEQYF. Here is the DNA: TGTGCCAGCCCCGCGGCTAGCGGGGTGGGTGAGCAGTACTTC.